This T cell receptor (beta chain) was observed in a study of T-cell memory formation after mild COVID-19. This clonotype has a handful of counts. Antigen unknown. The CDR3 spans 17 residues. Libraries for TCRalpha and TCRbeta carried sample barcodes and unique molecular identifiers via 5'RACE. In TCRdb, the 5' RACE reads were re-called with MiXCR into one record per CDR3 protein. Here the sample spans approximately 100,000 distinct CDR3 sequences, over 8.5% being singletons. Overall study results and limits: Cross-reactive memory seemingly joined, as some responding clones were found in pre-infection memory. Among clones contracting day 15 to 85, CD4/CD8 was balanced, whereas later expanders leaned CD4+. The CD4+ clones that contracted clustered mainly within CM and EM, and the CD8+ clones concentrated in EMRA.

The specimen was PBMCs or a T cell subset sorted from them (not recorded which). The rearrangement links TRBV21-1 to TRBJ2-7; the DNA was not used to check the table's D call, TRBD2. TRBV21-1 is recorded as a pseudogene. The origin of this receptor is a man younger than 35 who had mild COVID-19 (a few samples of this study predate the infection). Cell type and time point are not known. CDR3 DNA: TGTGCCAGCAGCAAAGCAAAGCCGGGACTAGCGGGGGGGCAGCAGTACTTC. As protein: CASSKAKPGLAGGQQYF.